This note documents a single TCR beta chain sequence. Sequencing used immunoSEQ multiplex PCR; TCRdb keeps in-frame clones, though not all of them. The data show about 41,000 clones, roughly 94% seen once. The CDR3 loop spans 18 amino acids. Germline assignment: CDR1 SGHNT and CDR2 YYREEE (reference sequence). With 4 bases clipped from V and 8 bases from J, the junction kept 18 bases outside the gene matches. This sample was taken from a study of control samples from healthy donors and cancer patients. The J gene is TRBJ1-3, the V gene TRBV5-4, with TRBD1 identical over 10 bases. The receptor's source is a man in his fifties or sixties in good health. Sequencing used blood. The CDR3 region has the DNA TGTGCCAGCAGCAAACCCCCTAGCCCGGGACAGGGGTGGGACACCATATATTTT. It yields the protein CASSKPPSPGQGWDTIYF.